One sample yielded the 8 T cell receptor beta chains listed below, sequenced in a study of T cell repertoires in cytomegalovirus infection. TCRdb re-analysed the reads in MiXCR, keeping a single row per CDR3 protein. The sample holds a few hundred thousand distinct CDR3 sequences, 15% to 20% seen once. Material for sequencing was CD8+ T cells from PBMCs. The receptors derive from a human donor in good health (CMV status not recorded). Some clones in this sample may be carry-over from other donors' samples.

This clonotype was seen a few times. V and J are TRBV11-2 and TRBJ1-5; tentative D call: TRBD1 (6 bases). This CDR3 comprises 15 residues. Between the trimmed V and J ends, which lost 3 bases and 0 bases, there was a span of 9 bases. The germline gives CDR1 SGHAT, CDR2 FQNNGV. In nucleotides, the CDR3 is TGTGCCAGCAGCTTTGGCAGGGGTAGCAATCAGCCCCAGCATTTT. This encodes CASSFGRGSNQPQHF.

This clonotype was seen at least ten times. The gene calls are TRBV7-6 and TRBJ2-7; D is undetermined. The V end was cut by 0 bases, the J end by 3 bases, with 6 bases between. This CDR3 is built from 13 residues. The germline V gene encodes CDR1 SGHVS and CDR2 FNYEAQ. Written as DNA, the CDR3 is TGTGCCAGCAGCTTAGCAGGGTTCTACGAGCAGTACTTC. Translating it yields CASSLAGFYEQYF.

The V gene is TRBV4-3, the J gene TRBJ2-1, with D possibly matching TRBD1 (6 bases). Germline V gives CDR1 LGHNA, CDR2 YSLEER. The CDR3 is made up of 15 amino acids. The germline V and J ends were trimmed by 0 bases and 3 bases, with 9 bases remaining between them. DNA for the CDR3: TGCGCCAGCAGCCAAGAAGGCAGGGGCTACAATGAGCAGTTCTTC. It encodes CASSQEGRGYNEQFF.

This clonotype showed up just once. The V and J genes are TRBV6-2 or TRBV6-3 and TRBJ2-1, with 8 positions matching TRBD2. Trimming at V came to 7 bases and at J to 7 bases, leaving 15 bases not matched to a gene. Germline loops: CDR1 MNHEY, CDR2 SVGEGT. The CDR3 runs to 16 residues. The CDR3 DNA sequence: TGTGCCAGCAACCTACCCCTAACGGGGGGGCCGAATGAGCAGTTCTTC. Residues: CASNLPLTGGPNEQFF.

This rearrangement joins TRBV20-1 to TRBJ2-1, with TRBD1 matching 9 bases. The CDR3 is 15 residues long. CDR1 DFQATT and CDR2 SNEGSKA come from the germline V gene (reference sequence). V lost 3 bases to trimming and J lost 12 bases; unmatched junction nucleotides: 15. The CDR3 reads CSASDELGQGLGQFF. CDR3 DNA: TGCAGTGCTAGCGACGAGCTGGGACAGGGACTGGGGCAGTTCTTC.

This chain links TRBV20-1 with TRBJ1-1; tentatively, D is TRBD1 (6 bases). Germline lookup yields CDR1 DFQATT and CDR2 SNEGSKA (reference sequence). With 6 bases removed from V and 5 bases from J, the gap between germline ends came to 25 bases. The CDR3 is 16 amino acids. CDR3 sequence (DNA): TGCAGTGCCATACGGGCCAGGGGTATTTTTGCAACTGAAGCTTTCTTT. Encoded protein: CSAIRARGIFATEAFF.

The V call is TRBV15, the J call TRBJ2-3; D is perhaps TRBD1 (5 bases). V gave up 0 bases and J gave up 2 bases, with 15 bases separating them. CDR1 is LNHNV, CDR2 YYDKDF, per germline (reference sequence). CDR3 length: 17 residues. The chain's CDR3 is CATSREGQGGATDTQYF. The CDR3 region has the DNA TGTGCCACCAGCAGAGAGGGGCAGGGTGGTGCCACAGATACGCAGTATTTT.

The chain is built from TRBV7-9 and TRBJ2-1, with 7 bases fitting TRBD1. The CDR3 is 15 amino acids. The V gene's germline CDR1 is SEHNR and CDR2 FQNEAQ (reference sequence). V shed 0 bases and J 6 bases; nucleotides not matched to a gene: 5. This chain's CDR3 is CASSLATGASNEQFF. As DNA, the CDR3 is TGTGCCAGCAGCTTAGCTACAGGGGCGAGCAATGAGCAGTTCTTC. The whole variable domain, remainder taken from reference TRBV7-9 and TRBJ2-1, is DTGVSQNPRHKITKRGQNVTFRCDPISEHNRLYWYRQTLGQGPEFLTYFQNEAQLEKSRLLSDRFSAERPKGSFSTLEIQRTEQGDSAMYLCASSLATGASNEQFFGPGTRLTVL.